The source of this TCR beta chain is a study of glioma-infiltrating T cells after dendritic cell vaccination. No glioblastoma patient carried an isocitrate dehydrogenase mutation. The germline gives CDR1 SGHRS, CDR2 YFSETQ. This CDR3 contains 14 residues. The ends lost 5 bases at V and 7 bases at J; junction bases unmatched: 3. The immunoSEQ assay amplified TCRB CDR3 from up to roughly 2 ug DNA. Using immunoSEQ multiplex PCR, the repertoire was profiled, and TCRdb retains in-frame clones only, with some absent. The table shows some 70,000 clones, with more than 75% occurring only once. This chain links TRBV5-1 with TRBJ1-6; 10 positions match TRBD1. The starting material was blood, obtained before dendritic cell vaccination. The source of this sequence is a human donor with glioblastoma. The CDR3 is CASRGTGENSPLHF. For the CDR3, the DNA is TGCGCCAGCAGGGGGACAGGGGAAAATTCACCCCTCCACTTT. The full variable domain, completed using reference TRBV5-1 and TRBJ1-6, is KAGVTQTPRYLIKTRGQQVTLSCSPISGHRSVSWYQQTPGQGLQFLFEYFSETQRNKGNFPGRFSGRQFSNSRSEMNVSTLELGDSALYLCASRGTGENSPLHFGNGTRLTVT.